The clone carrying this T cell receptor beta chain appeared a few times. Antigen unknown. The data are from a study of metastatic and nonmetastatic thyroid tumors. Across the study: Across peripheral blood and tumor or nodule tissue samples taken from malignant and benign thyroid patients, the repertoires were compared with one another. Findings and limits, study-wide: For both blood and tumor, malignant thyroid tumors reportedly showed significantly higher TCR beta diversity than benign nodules did.

Authors' methods: Between-group CDR3 differences, defined by clinicopathological status, yielded a distant-metastasis classifier for papillary thyroid cancer. TCRdb re-analyzed the PCR reads through MiXCR. TCRdb, rather than the study authors, made the V and J calls. The data contain around 19,000 clones, approximately 10% of them seen just once; the ten biggest clones take up roughly 8%. The entire patient cohort was treatment-naive prior to thyroid surgery. The CDR3 is 15 residues long. CDR1 MNHNS and CDR2 SASEGT come from the germline V gene. V dropped 2 bases and J dropped 4; count of bases not matched to a gene: 0.

Sequencing was performed on blood. The source is a female donor with papillary thyroid cancer or a benign thyroid nodule (not recorded which). Some clones in this sample may be carry-over from other donors' samples. The chain couples TRBV6-1 to TRBJ2-2; 11 bases map to TRBD2. As DNA, the CDR3 is TGTGCCAGCAGTGAACTAGCGGGGGGCACCGGGGAGCTGTTTTTT. This codes for CASSELAGGTGELFF.